A single sample is the source of the 5 T cell receptor beta chains below, sequenced in a study of T cells in Graves' hyperthyroidism and ophthalmopathy. Amplified TCR beta CDR3 regions derived from RNA transcripts. The primer set for the first-round RT-PCR of the TCR CDR3 was HTBI. TCRdb re-derived calls from the multiplex PCR reads in MiXCR, one entry per CDR3 protein. This table has 300,000 to 450,000 distinct CDR3 sequences, 15% appearing once. Sequencing was carried out using blood. These TCRs come from a woman younger than 45 with Graves' hyperthyroidism.

This clonotype was observed at least ten times. The CDR3 DNA follows: TGTGCCAGCAGTTTAACGGGACCCAAGGGGGGGCAGGGGGCTTATGGCTACACCTTC. It yields the protein CASSLTGPKGGQGAYGYTF. V usage is TRBV28 and J usage is TRBJ1-2, with TRBD1 matching over 8 bases. The V segment lost 2 bases and the J segment 5 bases; nucleotides outside the gene matches: 19. CDR1 and CDR2 (germline): MDHEN, SYDVKM. CDR3 length: 19 amino acids.

The rearrangement links TRBV2 to TRBJ2-2; the D gene is possibly TRBD2 (6 bases). The CDR3 totals 17 residues. Trimming pared 4 bases from V and 6 bases from J, leaving 21 bases between. Germline values: CDR1 SNHLY, CDR2 FYNNEI. The CDR3 DNA follows: TGTGCCAGCAGTGCGGACTATGGGTTGGGTATCGCCGGGGAGCTGTTTTTT. Amino acids: CASSADYGLGIAGELFF.

This clonotype turned up a few times. The gene calls are TRBV6-1 and TRBJ1-5; the match to TRBD1 covers 7 bases. The junction had 5 bases not matched to a gene; V was cut back by 5 bases and J by 4 bases. This CDR3 has 14 amino acids. Per germline, CDR1 MNHNS and CDR2 SASEGT. The CDR3: CASSYDRDNQPQHF. The CDR3 DNA reads TGTGCCAGCAGTTATGACAGGGATAATCAGCCCCAGCATTTT.

A few counts support this clonotype. Because the CDR3's place on the DNA is in doubt, the DNA is left out and the CDR3 is given as listed by TCRdb. The genes are TRBV28 and TRBJ1-2. The germline V gene has CDR1 MDHEN and CDR2 SYDVKM. The CDR3 is 16 residues long, ends included. This chain's CDR3 is CASSFGAGGANYGYTF.

This clonotype was recorded a few times. The chain carries TRBV20-1 and TRBJ2-1; D is uncertain. CDR1 and CDR2 from the germline V gene are DFQATT and SNEGSKA (reference sequence). The CDR3 loop spans 13 amino acids. V was pared by 3 bases and J by 4 bases, with 10 bases between. The CDR3, as DNA: TGCAGTGCTAGTCGGAGTATTTACAATGAGCAGTTCTTC. This gives the protein CSASRSIYNEQFF.